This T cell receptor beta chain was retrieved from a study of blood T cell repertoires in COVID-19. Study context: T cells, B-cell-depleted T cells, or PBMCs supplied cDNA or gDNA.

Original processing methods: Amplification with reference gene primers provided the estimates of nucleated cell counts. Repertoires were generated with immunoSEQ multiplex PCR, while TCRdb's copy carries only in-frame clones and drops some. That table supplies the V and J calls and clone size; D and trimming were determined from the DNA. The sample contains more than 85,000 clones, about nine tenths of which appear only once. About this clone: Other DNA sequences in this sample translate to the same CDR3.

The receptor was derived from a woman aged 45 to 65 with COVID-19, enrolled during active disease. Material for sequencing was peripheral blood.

As DNA, the CDR3 is TGTGCCAGCAGTTTAAGGGGCAGGGGGAATCAGCCCCAGCATTTT. It codes for CASSLRGRGNQPQHF. This rearrangement joins TRBV28 to TRBJ1-5, with 7 nucleotides matching TRBD1. Germline V gene sequence: CDR1 MDHEN, CDR2 SYDVKM. V shed 2 bases and J 4 bases; nucleotides not matched to a gene: 5. CDR3 length: 15 amino acids.